The T cell receptor (beta chain) described here comes from a study of CD8+ T cells in alopecia areata. Across the study: People stayed on tofacitinib for 6 to 18 months, then stopped the drug for 6 months.

From germline, CDR1 is LGHNA and CDR2 YNFKEQ. The V segment lost 5 bases and the J segment 2 bases; nucleotides outside the gene matches: 4. CDR3 size: 14 residues. Sequencing relied on a cDNA template that was reverse transcribed from extracted RNA. Clones were read by immunoSEQ multiplex PCR, and TCRdb kept only the in-frame ones, dropping some. Among 95,000 to 110,000 clones, 84% were seen once, and the ten largest hold over 20%. This clone has just a few counts. Treatment of the sample: oral pan-JAK inhibitor, 5-10 mg twice daily. It was from alopecia areata patients that lesional scalp punch biopsies and peripheral blood were collected.

The rearrangement uses TRBV4-2 and TRBJ2-7; 9 nucleotides match TRBD1. The input for sequencing was CD8+ T cells sorted from blood, taken at week 24, from a patient treated with tofacitinib. The receptor was isolated from a human donor with alopecia areata. The CDR3 DNA reads as TGTGCCAGCAGCTCCCGGACAGGGGCCTACGAGCAGTACTTC. Translating gives CASSSRTGAYEQYF.